Presented here are 27 T cell receptor beta chains from one specimen sequenced in a study of T cell clonality in common variable immunodeficiency. Method: immunoSEQ multiplex PCR; TCRdb's copy keeps in-frame clones and lacks some. This sample has some 60,000 clones, each found more than once. The material sequenced was peripheral blood mononuclear cells. Receptors were obtained from a person between 18 and 69 years old in good health.

This clone was seen ten or more times. The read falls 3 residues short of the CDR3 end, and the missing part is taken from the germline J gene. J is TRBJ2-7 and V is TRBV20-1, with 10 bases matching TRBD2. Trimming cost V 4 bases and J 1 base; bases outside gene matches: 4. There are 14 residues in the CDR3. Looked up from germline, CDR1 is DFQATT and CDR2 is SNEGSKA (reference sequence). CDR3 DNA, as far as it was read: TGCAGTGCTACCCCGGGACTAGCGTCCTACGAG. Translated, it gives CSATPGLASYE. The whole CDR3 region reads CSATPGLASYEQYF.

This clone was observed at least ten times. At one end the junction does not follow the germline gene, possibly because of a read error. The sequence runs out 3 residues before the end of the CDR3; the remainder is reconstructed from the germline J gene. This sequence joins TRBV4-2 and TRBJ2-1, with 7 bases aligning to TRBD2. Germline loops: CDR1 LGHNA, CDR2 YNFKEQ. The CDR3 sequence is 17 residues long. The CDR3: CASSQESLAVAYNEQFF. The part of the CDR3 DNA that was read is TGCGCCAGCAGCCAAGAAAGTCTAGCGGTTGCCTACAATGAG.

About this clone itself: The read gets to within 3 residues of the CDR3 end, and the germline J gene fills in the rest. The chain recombines TRBV2 with TRBJ2-7, with 8 bases lining up with TRBD2. CDR1 is SNHLY, CDR2 FYNNEI, per germline. Germline trimming cut 8 bases from V and 0 bases from J; bases unmatched to any gene: 3. The length of the CDR3 is 13 residues. The CDR3 sequence is CASSGGSSYEQYF. The sequenced part of the CDR3 DNA is TGTGCCAGCTCGGGGGGGAGCTCCTACGAG.

Many counts were recorded for this clone. The CDR3 end is not reached by the read, which stops 3 residues before it; the germline J gene fills it in. The genes are TRBV24-1 and TRBJ2-2; perhaps TRBD1 as D (6 bases). Trimming took off 4 bases at V and 3 bases at J, with 8 bases between the two ends. The CDR3 consists of 14 residues. Per germline, CDR1 KGHDR and CDR2 SFDVKD. CDR3 DNA, as far as it was read: TGTGCCACCAGTGAACAGGGATACACCGGGGAG. This codes for CATSEQGYTGE. The entire CDR3 sequence reads CATSEQGYTGELFF.

This clone has ten or more counts. The covered CDR3 bases are TGTGCCAGCAGCGAAACAGGAGGTAGAGTGGGGGGC. The encoded protein is CASSETGGRVGG. The whole CDR3 sequence reads CASSETGGRVGGYTF. This chain connects TRBV12-3 or TRBV12-4 to TRBJ1-2; possible D gene TRBD1, 5 bases. The read is 3 residues too short to cover the CDR3 end, so that end is filled in from the germline J gene. This CDR3 is 15 amino acids long.

There are many counts of this clone. From the germline J gene comes the end of the CDR3, since the read stops 3 residues before it. This chain uses TRBV10-1 with TRBJ2-4; the D gene is possibly TRBD1 (8 bases). Germline V gene sequence: CDR1 WNHNN, CDR2 SYGVQD (reference sequence). The V end lost 8 bases, the J end lost 1 base, and 12 bases lay between the germline ends. CDR3 length: 14 amino acids. CDR3 region: CASEQGGAKNIQYF. Partial CDR3 DNA: TGCGCCAGCGAACAGGGGGGGGCCAAAAACATT.

At least ten counts were recorded for this clone. Sequencing ends 3 residues short of the CDR3 end; the germline J gene provides the rest. The chain couples TRBV11-2 to TRBJ1-2; D ambiguous. Between the trimmed V and J ends, which lost 1 base and 5 bases, there was a span of 11 bases. There are 14 residues in the CDR3. Germline V CDR1 and CDR2: SGHAT, FQNNGV. CDR3 DNA (partial): TGTGCCAGCAGCTTAGGAAGGATGCGGTATGGC. Translating it yields CASSLGRMRYG. The CDR3 in full is CASSLGRMRYGYTF.

This clone appeared many times. Read sequence stops 3 residues before the CDR3 end, and the germline J gene provides the missing end. The chain links TRBV6-4 to TRBJ2-4, with a weak D call TRBD1 (6 bases). Germline loops: CDR1 MRHNA, CDR2 SNTAGT. The CDR3 runs 16 residues. V lost 2 bases and J 2 bases, leaving 13 bases between the germline ends. The CDR3 loop reads CASSDRRTGSKNIQYF. The DNA read from the CDR3 is TGTGCCAGCAGTGACCGACGCACAGGGTCCAAAAACATT.

This clone was seen many times. The read halts 3 residues ahead of the CDR3 end, with the missing end drawn from the germline J gene. The V and J genes are TRBV30 and TRBJ2-3; 10 nucleotides agree with TRBD2. The V gene's germline CDR1 is GTSNPN and CDR2 SVGIG (reference sequence). The length of the CDR3 is 16 residues. The trim removed 5 bases at V and 0 bases at J, leaving 8 bases unmatched. Incomplete CDR3 DNA: TGTGCCTGGGGAGCCGGGACTAGCGTTAGCACAGATACG. Translation gives CAWGAGTSVSTDT. The entire CDR3 reads CAWGAGTSVSTDTQYF.

This clone was seen at least ten times. The DNA ends 3 residues before the CDR3 does, and the rest of the CDR3 is filled in from the germline J gene. The rearrangement joins TRBV7-2 to TRBJ2-5; 7 bases fit TRBD1. Germline V CDR1 and CDR2: SGHTA, FQGNSA. The CDR3 extends over 14 amino acids. The ends lost 5 bases at V and 0 bases at J; junction bases unmatched: 3. CDR3 bases read: TGTGCCAGCAGCCAGGGGGTGTACCAAGAGACC. Translated: CASSQGVYQET. The complete CDR3 reads CASSQGVYQETQYF.

This clone appeared many times. With the read ending 3 residues before the CDR3 end, the germline J gene is used to fill in that end. The V gene is TRBV6-7, the J gene TRBJ2-6, with D uncertain. TRBV6-7 is placed among ORFs of uncertain function. The CDR3 sequence is 17 residues long. Deletions cut 0 bases from V and 0 bases from J, with 9 bases between. The CDR3 loop is CASSYSNRVSGANVLTF. Incomplete CDR3 DNA: TGTGCCAGCAGTTACTCGAACCGGGTCTCTGGGGCCAACGTC.

The sample holds many counts of this clone. The read is 3 residues too short to cover the CDR3 end, so that end is filled in from the germline J gene. The J gene is TRBJ2-5, the V gene TRBV5-1; D gene unclear. Germline V gives CDR1 SGHRS, CDR2 YFSETQ. Trimming took 4 bases from V and 0 from J, leaving 4 bases between them. The CDR3 is 12 amino acids. The CDR3 DNA, read in part, is TGCGCCAGCAGCCTGTACCAAGAGACC. Translation: CASSLYQET. The whole CDR3 sequence is CASSLYQETQYF.

This clone was detected many times. With the read ending 3 residues before the CDR3 end, the germline J gene is used to fill in that end. This chain links TRBV29-1 with TRBJ2-7, with D possibly matching TRBD1 (6 bases). This CDR3 is built from 11 residues. CDR1 SQVTM and CDR2 ANQGSEA come from the germline V gene. V gave up 4 bases and J gave up 6 bases, with 10 bases separating them. The CDR3 DNA, read in part, is TGCAGCGTTGCGGACAGTGGCGAG. This gives the protein CSVADSGE. The full CDR3 sequence reads CSVADSGEQYF.

This clone was observed many times. The missing CDR3 end, 3 residues past where the read stops, is filled in from the germline J gene. The V and J genes are TRBV29-1 and TRBJ2-5; TRBD1 aligns across 7 bases. CDR1 is SQVTM, CDR2 ANQGSEA, per germline. The CDR3 is made up of 12 amino acids. V lost 6 bases, J lost 4 bases, and 5 bases stayed unmatched. The CDR3 is CSVSTGRETQYF. CDR3 DNA (partial): TGCAGCGTGTCGACAGGGCGAGAGACC.

In this sample, this clone turned up many times. The read ends 3 residues early relative to the CDR3; the germline J gene fills the gap. The V and J genes are TRBV2 and TRBJ2-2; D gene ambiguous. Germline V gene lookup returns CDR1 SNHLY and CDR2 FYNNEI. The CDR3 has 16 residues. Between the trimmed V and J ends, which lost 4 bases and 0 bases, there was a span of 12 bases. CDR3 bases read: TGTGCCAGCAGTGTAACGTGGCAGTCGAACACCGGGGAG. Encoded protein: CASSVTWQSNTGE. The full CDR3 is CASSVTWQSNTGELFF.

At least ten counts were recorded for this clone. Relative to the germline gene, one junction end is altered; a read error may explain this. The read terminates 3 residues ahead of where the CDR3 ends, so the germline J gene completes it. V usage is TRBV7-7 and J usage is TRBJ2-3; TRBD2 aligns across 9 bases. CDR3 length: 15 residues. Germline CDR1 reads SSHAT; CDR2 reads FNYEAQ (reference sequence). Here the CDR3 reads CASSTGLANTDTQYF. The sequenced CDR3 bases are TGTGCTAGCAGCACGGGACTAGCAAACACAGATACG.

This clone qualifies as medium-sized. The read terminates 3 residues ahead of where the CDR3 ends, so the germline J gene completes it. The genes are TRBV4-2 and TRBJ2-7; 7 positions agree with TRBD2. CDR1 is LGHNA, CDR2 YNFKEQ, per germline. This CDR3 has 20 amino acids. The ends lost 4 bases at V and 2 bases at J; junction bases unmatched: 23. CDR3 DNA (partial): TGTGCCAGCAGCCCCACCCGTGGGCAACAGCGGGAATCCCGTCCCTACGAG. Its protein product is CASSPTRGQQRESRPYE. Given in full, the CDR3 is CASSPTRGQQRESRPYEQYF.

This clone was counted ten times or more. The read halts 3 residues ahead of the CDR3 end, with the missing end drawn from the germline J gene. The rearrangement links TRBV7-2 to TRBJ2-1; D perhaps matches TRBD2 (5 bases). Between the trimmed V and J ends, which lost 1 base and 6 bases, there was a span of 7 bases. The CDR3 totals 13 residues. Germline assignment: CDR1 SGHTA and CDR2 FQGNSA. CDR3 protein: CASSLGTSNEQFF. The CDR3 bases that were read are TGTGCCAGCAGCTTAGGAACTAGCAATGAG.

This clone was seen at least ten times. The junction differs from germline at one of its ends, possibly a read error. The CDR3 is cut off 3 residues early in the read; its end comes from the germline J gene. This chain uses TRBV29-1 with TRBJ2-7; the D gene is possibly TRBD1 (6 bases). This CDR3 spans 12 amino acids. The germline gives CDR1 SQVTM, CDR2 ANQGSEA. The CDR3: CSVEDRSYEQYF. Partial CDR3 DNA: TGCAGCGTCGAAGACAGGAGCTACGAG.

This clone was detected ten times or more. Read data end 3 residues before the CDR3 end; the end is taken from the germline J gene. This chain connects TRBV19 to TRBJ1-1; D unclear. In germline, CDR1 is LNHDA, CDR2 SQIVND (reference sequence). This CDR3 spans 13 amino acids. The germline V and J ends were trimmed by 5 bases and 4 bases, with 11 bases remaining between them. The CDR3 spells CASSPDAGTEAFF. Incomplete CDR3 DNA: TGTGCCAGTAGTCCTGACGCGGGCACTGAA.

The sample holds many counts of this clone. The read terminates 3 residues before the CDR3 end, so the remaining end is supplied by the germline J gene. The rearrangement links TRBV29-1 to TRBJ2-1; possibly TRBD1 for D (5 bases). Germline CDR1 reads SQVTM; CDR2 reads ANQGSEA. CDR3 size: 12 residues. The V end lost 2 bases, the J end lost 7 bases, and 9 bases lay between the germline ends. The CDR3 sequence: CSVEQGFNEQFF. The CDR3 DNA, read in part, is TGCAGCGTTGAACAGGGTTTTAATGAG.

This clone came up many times. The observed sequence ends 3 residues before the CDR3 terminus, with the missing tail filled in from the germline J gene. The sample has other DNA sequences that encode this CDR3 too. This sequence joins TRBV5-4 and TRBJ2-3, with no clear D. Germline V lookup: CDR1 SGHNT, CDR2 YYREEE (reference sequence). Trimming took 0 bases from V and 0 from J, leaving 8 bases between them. The CDR3 is 15 residues long. CDR3 amino acids: CASSLGGASTDTQYF. The DNA read from the CDR3 is TGTGCCAGCAGCTTGGGCGGAGCTAGCACAGATACG.

This clone appeared many times. The CDR3 extends 3 residues past the end of the read, so its final part is completed from the germline J gene. The V call is TRBV10-3, the J call TRBJ1-6; 8 nucleotides line up with TRBD1. The CDR3 totals 19 residues. In germline, CDR1 is ENHRY, CDR2 SYGVKD. Trimming removed 2 bases from V and 7 bases from J; junction bases left unmatched: 16. The CDR3 protein is CAISEQMPGTGFLNSPLHF. The covered CDR3 bases are TGTGCCATCAGTGAGCAGATGCCCGGGACAGGCTTCTTAAATTCACCC.

This clone was seen many times. The read falls 3 residues short of the CDR3 end, and the missing part is taken from the germline J gene. The chain has TRBV20-1 and TRBJ1-6; D unresolved. The germline V and J ends were trimmed by 8 bases and 9 bases, with 17 bases remaining between them. Germline CDR1 is DFQATT and CDR2 is SNEGSKA (reference sequence). CDR3 length: 13 residues. CDR3 DNA (partial): TGCAGTTGTTTGACTCAATCCTCTTCACCC. Translating gives CSCLTQSSSP. In full, the CDR3 reads CSCLTQSSSPLHF.

This clone appeared many times. The CDR3 goes on 3 residues after the read ends, and that part is filled in from the germline J gene. The V and J genes are TRBV19 and TRBJ2-3, with 8 bases lining up with TRBD2. Losses at the gene ends were 5 bases for V and 0 bases for J; bases not matched to a gene: 7. Germline assignment: CDR1 LNHDA and CDR2 SQIVND (reference sequence). CDR3 length equals 16 residues. The CDR3 region is CASSGLASGSTDTQYF. The DNA read from the CDR3 is TGTGCCAGTAGTGGGTTGGCTAGCGGGAGCACAGATACG.

This clone was recorded at least ten times. With the read ending 3 residues before the CDR3 end, the germline J gene is used to fill in that end. The V call is TRBV19, the J call TRBJ1-1; no clear D gene. Germline values: CDR1 LNHDA, CDR2 SQIVND (reference sequence). CDR3 length equals 14 residues. The ends were cut back, 3 bases at V and 0 bases at J, with 8 bases in the middle. Incomplete CDR3 DNA: TGTGCCAGTAGTATGCGGGGTTTGAACACTGAA. Translating it yields CASSMRGLNTE. The whole CDR3 region reads CASSMRGLNTEAFF.

This clone was seen a handful of times. The missing CDR3 end, 3 residues past where the read stops, is filled in from the germline J gene. V usage is TRBV14 and J usage is TRBJ2-7; 8 nucleotides align to TRBD1. The V gene's germline CDR1 is SGHDN and CDR2 FVKESK. V trimming: 5 bases; J trimming: 3 bases; junction bases outside the gene matches: 6. This CDR3 has 14 residues. CDR3 DNA (partial): TGTGCCAGCAGCTTTGACAGGGGCGTCTACGAG. Translating gives CASSFDRGVYE. The whole CDR3 sequence is CASSFDRGVYEQYF.